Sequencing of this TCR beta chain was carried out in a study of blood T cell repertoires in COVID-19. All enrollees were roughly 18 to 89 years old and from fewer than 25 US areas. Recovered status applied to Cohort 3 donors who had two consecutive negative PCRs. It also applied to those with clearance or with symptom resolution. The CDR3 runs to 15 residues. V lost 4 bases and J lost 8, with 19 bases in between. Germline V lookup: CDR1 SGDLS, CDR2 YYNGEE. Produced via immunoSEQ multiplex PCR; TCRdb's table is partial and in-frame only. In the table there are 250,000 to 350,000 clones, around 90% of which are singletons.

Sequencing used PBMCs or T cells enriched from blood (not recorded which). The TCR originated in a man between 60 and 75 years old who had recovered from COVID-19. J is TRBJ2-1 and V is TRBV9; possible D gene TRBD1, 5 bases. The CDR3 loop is CASSLTGSQFDEQFF. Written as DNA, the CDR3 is TGTGCCAGCAGCCTAACAGGTAGTCAATTCGATGAGCAGTTCTTC. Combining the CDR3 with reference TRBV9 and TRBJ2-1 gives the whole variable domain DSGVTQTPKHLITATGQRVTLRCSPRSGDLSVYWYQQSLDQGLQFLIQYYNGEERAKGNILERFSAQQFPDLHSELNLSSLELGDSALYFCASSLTGSQFDEQFFGPGTRLTVL.